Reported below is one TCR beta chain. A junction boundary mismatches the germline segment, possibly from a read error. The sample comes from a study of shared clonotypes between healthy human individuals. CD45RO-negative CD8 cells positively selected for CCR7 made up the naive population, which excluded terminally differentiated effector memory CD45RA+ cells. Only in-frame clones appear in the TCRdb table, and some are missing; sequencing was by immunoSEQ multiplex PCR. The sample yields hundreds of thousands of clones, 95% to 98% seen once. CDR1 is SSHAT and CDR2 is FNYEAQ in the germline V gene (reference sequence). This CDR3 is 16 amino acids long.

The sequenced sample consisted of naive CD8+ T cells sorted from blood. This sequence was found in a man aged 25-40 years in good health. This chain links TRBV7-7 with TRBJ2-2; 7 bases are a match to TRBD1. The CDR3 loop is CASSLRTGSNTGELFF. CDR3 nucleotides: TGTGCTAGCAGCTTACGGACAGGCTCGAACACCGGGGAGCTGTTTTTT. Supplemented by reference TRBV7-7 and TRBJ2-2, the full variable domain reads GAGVSQSPRYKVTKRGQDVTLRCDPISSHATLYWYQQALGQGPEFLTYFNYEAQPDKSGLPSDRFSAERPEGSISTLTIQRTEQRDSAMYRCASSLRTGSNTGELFFGEGSRLTVL.